The 29 T cell receptor beta chains reported below all come from one sample, sequenced in a study of T cell responses to AZD1222 COVID-19 vaccine. Produced via immunoSEQ multiplex PCR; TCRdb's table is partial and in-frame only. The data hold about 160,000 clones, with roughly nine tenths observed a single time. Material: peripheral blood, obtained on day 0 of AZD1222 vaccination. These receptors were obtained from an adult in good health.

The V gene is TRBV4-1, the J gene TRBJ1-5; D unclear. The CDR3 has 13 amino acids. Between the trimmed V and J ends, which lost 1 base and 4 bases, there was a span of 5 bases. Germline V gene sequence: CDR1 MGHRA, CDR2 YSYEKL. The CDR3 sequence is CASSQARNQPQHF. The CDR3 DNA follows: TGCGCCAGCAGCCAAGCCCGGAATCAGCCCCAGCATTTT.

This clone was detected a few times. The chain employs TRBV6-1 and TRBJ2-7; 8 nucleotides match TRBD1. Germline V CDR1 and CDR2: MNHNS, SASEGT. CDR3 length: 15 residues. The ends lost 2 bases at V and 6 bases at J; junction bases unmatched: 9. CDR3 residues: CASSEYSGGGFEQYF. In nucleotides, the CDR3 is TGTGCCAGCAGTGAATATTCAGGGGGCGGCTTCGAGCAGTACTTC.

This clone was seen repeatedly, ten times or more. The V call is TRBV4-2, the J call TRBJ2-7, with D uncertain. There are 15 residues in the CDR3. The V end was cut by 1 base, the J end by 0 bases, with 10 bases between. The V gene's germline CDR1 is LGHNA and CDR2 YNFKEQ. DNA for the CDR3: TGTGCCAGCAGCCAAGCTCCGGAGAGCTCCTACGAGCAGTACTTC. Its protein product is CASSQAPESSYEQYF.

This clone was counted a few times. This rearrangement joins TRBV19 to TRBJ2-7; D not resolved. Germline lookup yields CDR1 LNHDA and CDR2 SQIVND (reference sequence). This CDR3 is built from 13 residues. V was pared by 5 bases and J by 0 bases, with 8 bases between. CDR3 amino acids: CASSPTYSYEQYF. The CDR3 DNA reads as TGTGCCAGTAGTCCCACCTACTCCTACGAGCAGTACTTC.

This chain joins TRBV24-1 and TRBJ2-2; D possibly corresponds to TRBD1 (6 bases). The CDR3 runs 15 residues. Germline CDR1 is KGHDR and CDR2 is SFDVKD. V shed 7 bases and J shed 0 bases, with 11 bases lying between them. The CDR3: CATSRQEPNTGELFF. DNA for the CDR3: TGTGCCACCAGCCGACAGGAGCCGAACACCGGGGAGCTGTTTTTT.

The genes are TRBV10-3 and TRBJ1-5; maybe TRBD1 (5 bases). Germline V gives CDR1 ENHRY, CDR2 SYGVKD. The CDR3 spans 13 residues. With 3 bases removed from V and 9 bases from J, the gap between germline ends came to 12 bases. CDR3 sequence: CAISEGGGGPQHF. In DNA form, the CDR3 reads TGTGCCATCAGTGAAGGTGGGGGTGGGCCCCAGCATTTT.

The chain recombines TRBV27 with TRBJ2-5; TRBD2 aligns across 8 bases. Looked up from germline, CDR1 is MNHEY and CDR2 is SMNVEV (reference sequence). V trimming: 5 bases; J trimming: 5 bases; junction bases outside the gene matches: 7. This CDR3 region has 14 residues. The CDR3 reads CASSRRGGSETQYF. CDR3 bases: TGTGCCAGCAGTCGCCGGGGGGGGTCGGAGACCCAGTACTTC.

This clone is a singleton in its sample. V and J are TRBV28 and TRBJ2-3; maybe TRBD2 (6 bases). With 3 bases removed from V and 8 bases from J, the gap between germline ends came to 15 bases. Germline CDR1 and CDR2: MDHEN and SYDVKM. The CDR3 has 14 residues. The CDR3: CASSFSGSPVTQYF. The CDR3 region has the DNA TGTGCCAGCAGTTTCAGCGGGTCCCCAGTTACGCAGTATTTT.

This chain links TRBV14 with TRBJ2-1; 13 bases line up with TRBD2. CDR3 length equals 15 residues. The germline gives CDR1 SGHDN, CDR2 FVKESK. V trimming: 4 bases; J trimming: 9 bases; junction bases outside the gene matches: 6. Here the CDR3 DNA reads TGTGCCAGCAGCCTCACTAGCGGGAGGGCCAGTGAGCAGTTCTTC. Translated: CASSLTSGRASEQFF.

This rearrangement joins TRBV7-9 to TRBJ2-2; D is uncertain. The V end was cut by 4 bases, the J end by 1 base, with 7 bases between. The CDR3 contains 14 residues. Per the germline V gene, CDR1 is SEHNR and CDR2 is FQNEAQ (reference sequence). This CDR3 reads CASSWERNTGELFF. As DNA, the CDR3 is TGTGCCAGCAGCTGGGAAAGGAACACCGGGGAGCTGTTTTTT.

The chain is built from TRBV12-5 and TRBJ1-2; tentatively, D is TRBD1 (5 bases). The germline gives CDR1 LGHNT, CDR2 FRNRAP. The CDR3 sequence is 14 residues long. V shed 5 bases and J shed 3 bases, with 13 bases lying between them. The CDR3 nucleotides are TGTGCTAGTGGTCCCACGGGGCAGGACTATGGCTACACCTTC. This gives the protein CASGPTGQDYGYTF.

J is TRBJ2-7 and V is TRBV28; the match to TRBD2 covers 9 bases. Germline V gene sequence: CDR1 MDHEN, CDR2 SYDVKM. With 4 bases clipped from V and 4 bases from J, the junction kept 5 bases outside the gene matches. The CDR3 sequence is 14 residues long. This CDR3 reads CASSSRLAAYEQYF. The CDR3 nucleotides read TGTGCCAGCAGTTCCAGACTAGCGGCTTACGAGCAGTACTTC.

This clone turned up a few times. This chain joins TRBV7-8 and TRBJ1-4; 8 bases are a match to TRBD1. Germline values: CDR1 SGHVS, CDR2 FQNEAQ. J lost 8 bases, V lost 7 bases, and 6 bases had no gene match. The CDR3 is made up of 13 amino acids. This CDR3 reads CASTTGVKEKLFF. The CDR3 nucleotides are TGTGCCAGCACGACAGGGGTTAAAGAAAAACTGTTTTTT.

CDR3 residues: CASSKGIYGYTF. CDR3 in DNA: TGTGCCAGCTCTAAGGGAATCTATGGCTACACCTTC. This sequence joins TRBV6-5 and TRBJ1-2; D not certain. This CDR3 has 12 amino acids. CDR1 and CDR2 from the germline V gene are MNHEY and SVGAGI. Trimming removed 8 bases from V and 4 bases from J, with 11 bases in between.

J is TRBJ2-3 and V is TRBV5-4; TRBD2 might be the D (5 bases). V was trimmed by 0 bases and J by 2 bases, leaving 10 bases between them. Per germline, CDR1 SGHNT and CDR2 YYREEE (reference sequence). The CDR3 spans 15 residues. The CDR3 region has the DNA TGTGCCAGCAGCTTGGGTGGAGGCCCCACAGATACGCAGTATTTT. Its protein is CASSLGGGPTDTQYF.

The chain carries TRBV7-2 and TRBJ1-1; D is possibly TRBD1 (5 bases). Trimming removed 5 bases from V and 0 bases from J, with 10 bases in between. The CDR3 covers 14 residues. Germline V gives CDR1 SGHTA, CDR2 FQGNSA. CDR3: CASSPQGMNTEAFF. DNA for the CDR3: TGTGCCAGCAGCCCTCAGGGCATGAACACTGAAGCTTTCTTT. Based on the CDR3 plus reference TRBV7-2 and TRBJ1-1, the full variable domain is GAGVSQSPSNKVTEKGKDVELRCDPISGHTALYWYRQSLGQGLEFLIYFQGNSAPDKSGLPSDRFSAERTGGSVSTLTIQRTQQEDSAVYLCASSPQGMNTEAFFGQGTRLTVV.

The rearrangement joins TRBV4-3 to TRBJ2-1; unclear D gene. The CDR3 loop spans 13 amino acids. From germline, CDR1 is LGHNA and CDR2 YSLEER. V lost 4 bases, J lost 8 bases, and 12 bases lay in between. The CDR3 here is CASSPAPSYEQFF. In DNA form, the CDR3 reads TGCGCCAGCAGCCCTGCCCCCTCCTATGAGCAGTTCTTC.

The gene calls are TRBV7-3 and TRBJ1-2, with 10 nucleotides matching TRBD1. The CDR3 contains 15 residues. Losses at the gene ends were 3 bases for V and 7 bases for J; bases not matched to a gene: 8. Germline V gene sequence: CDR1 SGHTA, CDR2 FQGTGA. This chain's CDR3 is CASSLPGQGLGGYTF. DNA of the CDR3: TGTGCCAGCAGCTTGCCGGGACAGGGGCTTGGTGGCTACACCTTC.

The gene calls are TRBV11-3 and TRBJ2-7; possibly TRBD2 for D (6 bases). Germline V gives CDR1 SGHNT, CDR2 YENEEA. The V end lost 3 bases, the J end lost 6 bases, and 9 bases lay between the germline ends. This CDR3 is built from 12 residues. The DNA of the CDR3 is TGTGCCAGCAGCTTTGCGGGATCCGAGCAGTACTTC. Encoded protein: CASSFAGSEQYF.

V and J are TRBV7-9 and TRBJ1-2, with D possibly TRBD1 on 6 matching bases. Trimming took 3 bases from V and 7 from J, leaving 15 bases between them. The germline V gene has CDR1 SEHNR and CDR2 FQNEAQ (reference sequence). The CDR3 spans 14 residues. CDR3 sequence: CASSFPTGMGGYTF. The DNA for the CDR3 is TGTGCCAGCAGCTTCCCCACAGGGATGGGTGGCTACACCTTC. Together with reference TRBV7-9 and TRBJ1-2, the CDR3 gives the full variable domain: DTGVSQNPRHKITKRGQNVTFRCDPISEHNRLYWYRQTLGQGPEFLTYFQNEAQLEKSRLLSDRFSAERPKGSFSTLEIQRTEQGDSAMYLCASSFPTGMGGYTFGSGTRLTVV.

The rearrangement joins TRBV30 to TRBJ2-7, with D maybe TRBD2 (5 bases). Germline V gene lookup returns CDR1 GTSNPN and CDR2 SVGIG (reference sequence). CDR3 size: 14 residues. The germline V and J ends were trimmed by 3 bases and 7 bases, with 19 bases remaining between them. CDR3 sequence reads: CAWSVGLVTAEQYF. CDR3 in DNA: TGTGCCTGGAGCGTAGGACTGGTCACAGCGGAGCAGTACTTC.

The chain links TRBV6-1 to TRBJ1-2, with 10 bases matching TRBD1. CDR3 length: 14 residues. Germline lookup yields CDR1 MNHNS and CDR2 SASEGT. The ends lost 2 bases at V and 7 bases at J; junction bases unmatched: 4. The CDR3 here is CASSETDRGLGYTF. The CDR3 DNA is TGTGCCAGCAGTGAAACTGACAGGGGGCTTGGCTACACCTTC.

The chain employs TRBV5-6 and TRBJ2-1, with D maybe TRBD2 (5 bases). Trimming cost V 0 bases and J 4 bases, with 11 bases left between them. Germline CDR1 and CDR2: SGHDT and YYEEEE. CDR3 length: 15 amino acids. CDR3 protein: CASSLARGSYNEQFF. The CDR3 nucleotides read TGTGCCAGCAGCTTGGCCCGGGGATCGTACAATGAGCAGTTCTTC.

The V gene is TRBV6-5, the J gene TRBJ1-3; D ambiguous. V was clipped by 0 bases and J by 7 bases, with 16 bases between them. The CDR3 runs to 16 residues. Germline V CDR1 and CDR2: MNHEY, SVGAGI. The CDR3 is CASSYSRHTSRNTIYF. CDR3 coding DNA: TGTGCCAGCAGTTACTCGAGGCATACCTCCAGGAACACCATATATTTT.

V usage is TRBV10-3 and J usage is TRBJ2-5; 10 bases map to TRBD2. The length of the CDR3 is 15 residues. V shed 9 bases, J shed 5 bases, and the junction held 12 bases outside the gene matches. CDR1 and CDR2 (germline): ENHRY, SYGVKD. In DNA, the CDR3 is TGTGCCATAAAAACTAGCGGGACGAAAGGGGAGACCCAGTACTTC. Translating gives CAIKTSGTKGETQYF.

This clone came up once. The chain links TRBV6-5 to TRBJ2-7; D not resolved. The V gene lost 6 bases and the J gene lost 4 bases, with 7 bases spanning the gap. The CDR3 runs 11 residues. The germline CDR1 and CDR2 sequences are MNHEY and SVGAGI. CDR3 coding DNA: TGTGCCAGCAGAGCAGTGTACGAGCAGTACTTC. This encodes CASRAVYEQYF.

The chain couples TRBV9 to TRBJ2-1; TRBD2 might be the D (6 bases). The germline V and J ends were trimmed by 1 base and 6 bases, with 14 bases remaining between them. The CDR3 has 15 residues. CDR1 SGDLS and CDR2 YYNGEE come from the germline V gene. DNA for the CDR3: TGTGCCAGCAGCGTAAGGGCTAGCGCTGGCAATGAGCAGTTCTTC. It yields the protein CASSVRASAGNEQFF. The full variable domain, its missing parts supplied by reference TRBV9 and TRBJ2-1, is DSGVTQTPKHLITATGQRVTLRCSPRSGDLSVYWYQQSLDQGLQFLIQYYNGEERAKGNILERFSAQQFPDLHSELNLSSLELGDSALYFCASSVRASAGNEQFFGPGTRLTVL.

The chain joins TRBV19 to TRBJ1-5; D unresolved. The V gene lost 3 bases and the J gene lost 6 bases, with 6 bases spanning the gap. CDR3 length: 12 residues. CDR1 and CDR2 from the germline V gene are LNHDA and SQIVND (reference sequence). As DNA, the CDR3 is TGTGCCAGTAGTATTGAGGTTCAGCCCCAGCATTTT. Its protein product is CASSIEVQPQHF.

The rearrangement joins TRBV6-6 to TRBJ1-1; weak D call: TRBD1 (5 bases). V shed 0 bases and J shed 2 bases, with 7 bases lying between them. This CDR3 spans 14 amino acids. Per germline, CDR1 MNHNY and CDR2 SVGAGI (reference sequence). CDR3 bases: TGTGCCAGCAGTTACTCTGACAGTAACACTGAAGCTTTCTTT. The encoded protein is CASSYSDSNTEAFF.